This T cell receptor (beta chain) was identified in a study of identical twins (dated by TCRdb to about 2016). About the study as a whole: To test whether fetal clonotypes persist, the study used deep sequencing on TCR alpha and beta repertoires from monozygotic twins, unrelated adults of various ages, and cord blood. To rule out contamination, the twin experiments were replicated at different times with different library preparation protocols.

Findings and caveats that apply to the study as a whole: Because the same donors could not be followed over many years, the conclusions relied on cross-sectional statistical analysis. Recombination models systematically underestimated out-of-frame TCR alpha sharing in monozygotic twins but agreed with sharing between unrelated individuals. Out-of-frame TCR alpha sequences shared between twins showed an excess of low generation-probability sequences compared with coincidental sharing between unrelated individuals. Zero-insertion analyses could be partly confounded by invariant T cells such as MAIT and iNKT, although diverse VJ usage argued against such confounding for most clonotypes. Excess twin sharing in beta out-of-frame sequences was weaker because fewer shared sequences lowered the signal-to-noise ratio. Abundant cord blood beta clonotypes carried fewer insertions; young adult naive repertoires showed a weaker similar trend, while memory repertoires showed none.

All donors were healthy Caucasians. Notes on this clonotype: Its antigen has not been determined. Base qualities are missing; no much larger clone stands one base away.

CDR1 MNHEY and CDR2 SVGAGI are derived from the germline V gene. A distance of 12 bases separates the germline ends of V and J, which lose 2 bases and 4 bases respectively. Measured from the cysteine to the phenylalanine, the CDR3 is 15 residues long. The DNA shown is the 45-base CDR3, in frame from base 1. The receptor library was made with 5' RACE. The sequencing machine was an Illumina HiSeq 2000. A universal primer binding site was introduced by template switching, and a unique molecular identifier was present in the final cDNA, enabling accurate counting of TCR cDNA molecules. First-strand cDNA for TCR alpha and beta chains was synthesized from specific primers in the conserved constant-segment region. Each cDNA library was double barcoded, with a SMART-Mk sample barcode plus Illumina barcodes, to control for contamination. TruSeq adapter sequences, together with Illumina sample barcodes, were added in two successive PCR steps. TCR alpha and beta cDNA libraries were sequenced on the Illumina HiSeq platform with custom primers. The original pipeline was this. Unique molecular identifiers were extracted from raw reads with MiGEC, and CDR3 positions were determined with MiXCR. Recombination models were inferred per individual with the repgenHMM and IGoR tools using an EM algorithm. Shared clonotypes were analyzed with the tcR package in R, and sharing was normalized by the product of cloneset sizes. Out-of-frame nonproductive sequences were analyzed to study raw recombination free of thymic and clonal selection effects. TCRdb's own reprocessing of the public reads used fastp at Q25 and MiXCR and kept productive beta chains. All rows with the same CDR3 protein become a single entry with the most common DNA and genes. These V and J calls rely on TCRdb rather than the paper's analysis. The table for this sample lists about 1.7 million distinct CDR3 sequences; around 29% of them were counted only once. Of the sample, around 0.25% is held by the ten largest clones.

The rearrangement joined TRBV6-5 to TRBJ2-1; a tentative D call is TRBD1 (6 bases match). Sequenced material: cord blood. This receptor was taken from a newborn girl in good health. In nucleotide form, the sequence is TGTGCCAGCAGTTACACGCGACAGGCTTACAATGAGCAGTTCTTC. Its amino acids are CASSYTRQAYNEQFF.